The 24 T cell receptor beta chains presented below share a single source sample, sequenced in a study of OX40 agonist ivuxolimab in advanced cancers. Using immunoSEQ multiplex PCR, the repertoire was profiled, and TCRdb retains in-frame clones only, with some absent. The sample has about 100,000 clones, 90% seen once. The starting material was CD4+ or CD8+ T cells sorted from blood, obtained in a trial of the OX40 agonist ivuxolimab. These receptor sequences come from an adult with an advanced solid tumor such as melanoma, head and neck, liver or kidney cancer.

The chain combines TRBV7-2 with TRBJ2-5, with TRBD1 matching 8 bases. CDR1 and CDR2 (germline): SGHTA, FQGNSA. The CDR3 extends over 14 amino acids. Losses at the gene ends were 5 bases for V and 5 bases for J; bases not matched to a gene: 7. In DNA, the CDR3 is TGTGCCAGCAGCCAAGACAGGGGACGGGAGACCCAGTACTTC. Amino acids: CASSQDRGRETQYF.

V and J are TRBV7-2 and TRBJ1-1, with 7 bases that match TRBD1. Germline CDR1 SGHTA, CDR2 FQGNSA. The CDR3 contains 15 residues. V lost 4 bases, J lost 5 bases, and 10 bases stayed unmatched. CDR3 nucleotide sequence: TGTGCCAGCAGCTCGGCAGGGGGACTAGGTACTGAAGCTTTCTTT. Protein sequence: CASSSAGGLGTEAFF.

The count of this clone is one. CDR3 protein: CAPARERGGYTF. CDR3 bases: TGTGCCCCCGCCAGGGAGAGAGGCGGCTACACCTTC. The chain couples TRBV2 to TRBJ1-2, with a possible D match to TRBD1 (5 bases). The germline CDR1 and CDR2 sequences are SNHLY and FYNNEI. Trimming left V 11 bases short and J 8 bases short, with 18 bases between. This CDR3 spans 12 amino acids.

This chain uses TRBV6-1 with TRBJ1-3, with 7 nucleotides matching TRBD1. The CDR3 covers 15 residues. The V segment lost 1 base and the J segment 4 bases; nucleotides outside the gene matches: 4. Germline V gene sequence: CDR1 MNHNS, CDR2 SASEGT. This CDR3 reads CASSEERTGGNTIYF. CDR3 nucleotide sequence: TGTGCCAGCAGTGAAGAAAGGACAGGAGGAAACACCATATATTTT.

This chain links TRBV18 with TRBJ2-3; D ambiguous. Germline V CDR1 and CDR2: KGHSH, LQKENI. This CDR3 comprises 15 residues. V lost 6 bases, J lost 6 bases, and 19 bases lay in between. The CDR3 sequence is CASSSLGASRDTQYF. CDR3 sequence (DNA): TGTGCCAGCTCGTCGTTAGGAGCCAGCCGCGATACGCAGTATTTT. Using reference TRBV18 and TRBJ2-3 for the parts outside the CDR3, the full variable domain is NAGVMQNPRHLVRRRGQEARLRCSPMKGHSHVYWYRQLPEEGLKFMVYLQKENIIDESGMPKERFSAEFPKEGPSILRIQQVVRGDSAAYFCASSSLGASRDTQYFGPGTRLTVL.

CDR3 residues: CASSLAAVGYEQYF. CDR3 DNA: TGTGCCAGCAGCTTAGCAGCGGTTGGGTACGAGCAGTACTTC. The genes are TRBV7-8 and TRBJ2-7; weak D call: TRBD2 (5 bases). The CDR3 sequence is 14 residues long. The V and J ends lost 0 bases and 4 bases respectively, with 10 bases between them. Germline V gives CDR1 SGHVS, CDR2 FQNEAQ.

CDR3 sequence (DNA): TGTGCCAGCAGCTTAACGGGAGCGAGCTACGAGCAGTACTTC. It encodes CASSLTGASYEQYF. The rearrangement joins TRBV5-4 to TRBJ2-7; tentative D call: TRBD2 (6 bases). This CDR3 is built from 14 residues. Per germline, CDR1 SGHNT and CDR2 YYREEE (reference sequence). V was shortened by 2 bases and J by 3 bases, with 12 bases between the two germline ends. The variable domain in full, with the rest retrieved from reference TRBV5-4 and TRBJ2-7, is ETGVTQSPTHLIKTRGQQVTLRCSSQSGHNTVSWYQQALGQGPQFIFQYYREEENGRGNFPPRFSGLQFPNYSSELNVNALELDDSALYLCASSLTGASYEQYFGPGTRLTVT.

The chain combines TRBV10-3 with TRBJ1-5, with TRBD1 as a possible D gene (6 bases). Germline V gene sequence: CDR1 ENHRY, CDR2 SYGVKD. This CDR3 is 16 amino acids long. The V end was cut by 0 bases, the J end by 1 base, with 10 bases between. The DNA of the CDR3 is TGTGCCATCAGTGAGTCGGGCAGGGGCAGCAATCAGCCCCAGCATTTT. Translated, it gives CAISESGRGSNQPQHF.

This clone was counted only a few times. The chain combines TRBV18 with TRBJ1-2; D uncertain. V lost 0 bases to trimming and J lost 5 bases, with 10 bases between them. The CDR3 runs 14 residues. CDR1 KGHSH and CDR2 LQKENI come from the germline V gene. As DNA, the CDR3 is TGTGCCAGCTCACCACCGGCAACGGCTTATGGCTACACCTTC. Protein: CASSPPATAYGYTF.

This chain uses TRBV9 with TRBJ2-7; 9 bases agree with TRBD2. CDR3 size: 15 residues. The germline V gene has CDR1 SGDLS and CDR2 YYNGEE. V shed 4 bases, J shed 7 bases, and the junction held 12 bases outside the gene matches. CDR3 nucleotides: TGTGCCAGCAGCACAAGGACTAGCGCCGTAGGGGAGCAGTACTTC. This translates into CASSTRTSAVGEQYF.

This chain joins TRBV19 and TRBJ2-1; maybe TRBD2 (6 bases). Trimming removed 7 bases at V and 5 bases at J, with 18 bases between. Germline loops: CDR1 LNHDA, CDR2 SQIVND (reference sequence). The CDR3 is 15 amino acids. CDR3 region: CASTLSGGGHNEQFF. The CDR3 nucleotides are TGTGCCAGTACCCTAAGCGGCGGAGGGCACAATGAGCAGTTCTTC. Together with reference TRBV19 and TRBJ2-1, the CDR3 gives the full variable domain: DGGITQSPKYLFRKEGQNVTLSCEQNLNHDAMYWYRQDPGQGLRLIYYSQIVNDFQKGDIAEGYSVSREKKESFPLTVTSAQKNPTAFYLCASTLSGGGHNEQFFGPGTRLTVL.

This chain joins TRBV5-1 and TRBJ2-3; D is uncertain. Deletions cut 0 bases from V and 7 bases from J, with 6 bases between. In germline, CDR1 is SGHRS, CDR2 YFSETQ. The CDR3 covers 12 residues. This chain's CDR3 is CASSLEANTQYF. CDR3 nucleotide sequence: TGCGCCAGCAGCTTGGAAGCGAATACGCAGTATTTT.

V and J are TRBV7-3 and TRBJ2-7, with D unresolved. Looked up from germline, CDR1 is SGHTA and CDR2 is FQGTGA. The CDR3 contains 13 residues. Trimming cost V 1 base and J 10 bases, with 14 bases left between them. The CDR3 nucleotides are TGTGCCAGCAGCTTAAACAAATGGGCAGGACAGTACTTC. Its translation: CASSLNKWAGQYF.

This clone was seen a single time. The DNA for the CDR3 is TGCGCCAGCAGCCAAGATGCGGGGTACTCTGGAAACACCATATATTTT. It encodes CASSQDAGYSGNTIYF. J is TRBJ1-3 and V is TRBV4-3; no clear D gene. The V gene's germline CDR1 is LGHNA and CDR2 YSLEER. The CDR3 runs 16 residues. V lost 0 bases to trimming and J lost 0 bases, with 9 bases between them.

Of note for this clone: The same CDR3 also results from other DNA sequences found in this sample. The chain is built from TRBV5-1 and TRBJ2-3; no definite D call. The germline gives CDR1 SGHRS, CDR2 YFSETQ. V lost 0 bases, J lost 5 bases, and 7 bases lay in between. CDR3 length: 13 amino acids. The CDR3 region is CASSLDGRDTQYF. The CDR3 region has the DNA TGCGCCAGCAGCTTGGACGGAAGAGATACGCAGTATTTT. The variable domain in full, with the rest retrieved from reference TRBV5-1 and TRBJ2-3, is KAGVTQTPRYLIKTRGQQVTLSCSPISGHRSVSWYQQTPGQGLQFLFEYFSETQRNKGNFPGRFSGRQFSNSRSEMNVSTLELGDSALYLCASSLDGRDTQYFGPGTRLTVL.

The chain links TRBV7-9 to TRBJ2-3; 8 nucleotides match TRBD2. The CDR3 runs 17 residues. The V and J ends lost 3 bases and 0 bases, in that order; junction bases with no gene match: 8. Germline-derived CDR1 and CDR2 are SEHNR and FQNEAQ (reference sequence). The CDR3 DNA reads TGTGCCAGCAGCTTCCCGGGGGGGGCAGGGAGCACAGATACGCAGTATTTT. Amino acids: CASSFPGGAGSTDTQYF.

This rearrangement joins TRBV7-2 to TRBJ2-7; 8 bases line up with TRBD2. The CDR3 covers 16 residues. Germline V lookup: CDR1 SGHTA, CDR2 FQGNSA. V shed 5 bases, J shed 2 bases, and the junction held 11 bases outside the gene matches. The CDR3, as DNA: TGTGCCAGCAGCCCGGGGGGGATGACGATACCCTACGAGCAGTACTTC. It specifies CASSPGGMTIPYEQYF.

The V gene is TRBV7-3, the J gene TRBJ1-1; D gene unclear. In germline, CDR1 is SGHTA, CDR2 FQGTGA. With 1 base removed from V and 0 bases from J, the gap between germline ends came to 9 bases. This CDR3 contains 15 residues. The CDR3 loop is CASSLNGGMNTEAFF. Written as DNA, the CDR3 is TGTGCCAGCAGCTTAAACGGTGGGATGAACACTGAAGCTTTCTTT.

J is TRBJ2-7 and V is TRBV9; either TRBD1 or TRBD2 may fit D (5 bases each). The CDR3 covers 13 residues. V was cut by 4 bases and J by 3 bases, with 11 bases left in between. Germline CDR1 reads SGDLS; CDR2 reads YYNGEE. The DNA for the CDR3 is TGTGCCAGCAGCCTCTTGGGGGACTACGAGCAGTACTTC. Translation: CASSLLGDYEQYF. Supplemented by reference TRBV9 and TRBJ2-7, the full variable domain reads DSGVTQTPKHLITATGQRVTLRCSPRSGDLSVYWYQQSLDQGLQFLIQYYNGEERAKGNILERFSAQQFPDLHSELNLSSLELGDSALYFCASSLLGDYEQYFGPGTRLTVT.

This chain links TRBV5-1 with TRBJ1-2; D unresolved. CDR1 and CDR2 (germline): SGHRS, YFSETQ. The CDR3 consists of 13 residues. With 1 base removed from V and 2 bases from J, the gap between germline ends came to 6 bases. CDR3 loop: CASSLSQNYGYTF. As DNA, the CDR3 is TGCGCCAGCAGCTTGAGCCAAAACTATGGCTACACCTTC.

The gene calls are TRBV21-1 and TRBJ2-7; the table gives TRBD1 as D, unverified against the DNA. TRBV21-1 corresponds to a pseudogene. The CDR3 runs 14 residues. The CDR3: CASSRAGTGCEQYF. The DNA of the CDR3 is TGTGCCAGCAGCCGCGCCGGGACAGGGTGCGAGCAGTACTTC.

V is TRBV4-2 and J is TRBJ1-2, with unresolved D. Trimming stripped 4 bases from V and 7 bases from J, with 13 bases between. This CDR3 contains 13 residues. In germline, CDR1 is LGHNA, CDR2 YNFKEQ. The CDR3 DNA sequence: TGTGCCAGCAGCCTCTCGGGTTCGCGTGGCTACACCTTC. It yields the protein CASSLSGSRGYTF.

A remark on this clone: Mismatch with germline at one junction end may stem from a read error. The rearrangement links TRBV7-7 to TRBJ2-1, with 13 bases that match TRBD2. Germline-derived CDR1 and CDR2 are SSHAT and FNYEAQ (reference sequence). The CDR3 runs to 16 residues. The CDR3 protein is CASSRTSGSTYNEQFF. The CDR3 DNA reads as TGTGCTAGCAGCAGGACTAGCGGGAGCACCTACAATGAGCAGTTCTTC.

Turning to this clone: One end of the junction fails to match germline, which may point to a read error. The chain's CDR3 is CASSSQDREPYF. The DNA for the CDR3 is TGTGCCAGCAGCTCACAGGACAGGGAGCCATACTTT. This chain links TRBV7-2 with TRBJ1-1; TRBD1 aligns across 8 bases. Looked up from germline, CDR1 is SGHTA and CDR2 is FQGNSA. The CDR3 contains 12 residues.